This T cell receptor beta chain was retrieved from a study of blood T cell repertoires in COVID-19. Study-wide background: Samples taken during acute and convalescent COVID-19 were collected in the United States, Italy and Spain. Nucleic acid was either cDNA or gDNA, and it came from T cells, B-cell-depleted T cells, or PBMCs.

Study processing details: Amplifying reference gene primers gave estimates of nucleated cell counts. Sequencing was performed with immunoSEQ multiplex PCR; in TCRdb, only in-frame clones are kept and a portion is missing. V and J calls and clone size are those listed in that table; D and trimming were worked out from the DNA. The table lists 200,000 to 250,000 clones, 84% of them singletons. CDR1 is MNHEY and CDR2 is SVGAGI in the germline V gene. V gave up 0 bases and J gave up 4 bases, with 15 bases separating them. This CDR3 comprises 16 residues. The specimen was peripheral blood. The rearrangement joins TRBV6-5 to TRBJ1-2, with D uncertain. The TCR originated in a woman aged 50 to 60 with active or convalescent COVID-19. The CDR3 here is CASSYSSPGSVYGYTF. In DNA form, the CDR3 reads TGTGCCAGCAGTTACTCAAGTCCCGGCAGCGTCTATGGCTACACCTTC.